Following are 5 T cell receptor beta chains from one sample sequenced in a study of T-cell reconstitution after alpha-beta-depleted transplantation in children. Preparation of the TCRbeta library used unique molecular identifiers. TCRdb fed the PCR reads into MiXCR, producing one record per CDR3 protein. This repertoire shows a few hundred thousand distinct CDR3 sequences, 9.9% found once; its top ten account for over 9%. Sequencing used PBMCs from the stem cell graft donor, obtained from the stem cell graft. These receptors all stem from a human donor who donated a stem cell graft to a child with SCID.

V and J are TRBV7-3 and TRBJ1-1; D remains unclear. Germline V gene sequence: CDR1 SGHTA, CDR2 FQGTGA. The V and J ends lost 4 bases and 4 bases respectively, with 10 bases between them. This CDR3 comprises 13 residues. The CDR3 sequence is CASSSRPLTEAFF. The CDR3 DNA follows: TGTGCCAGCAGCTCCCGGCCCCTCACTGAAGCTTTCTTT.

CDR3: CASSYPKSGAYNEQFF. The CDR3 DNA reads as TGTGCCAGCAGTTACCCTAAGAGCGGGGCCTACAATGAGCAGTTCTTC. This chain connects TRBV6-5 to TRBJ2-1; the match to TRBD2 covers 7 bases. The germline gives CDR1 MNHEY, CDR2 SVGAGI. Trimming cost V 2 bases and J 2 bases; bases outside gene matches: 6. The CDR3 is 16 residues long.

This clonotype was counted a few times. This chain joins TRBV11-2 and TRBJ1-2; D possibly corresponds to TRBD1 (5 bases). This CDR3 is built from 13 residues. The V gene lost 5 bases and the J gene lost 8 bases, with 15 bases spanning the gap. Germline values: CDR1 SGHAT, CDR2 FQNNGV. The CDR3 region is CASSPTEFHGYTF. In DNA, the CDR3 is TGTGCCAGCAGCCCGACAGAATTTCACGGCTACACCTTC. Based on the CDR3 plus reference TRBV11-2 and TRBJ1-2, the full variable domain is EAGVAQSPRYKIIEKRQSVAFWCNPISGHATLYWYQQILGQGPKLLIQFQNNGVVDDSQLPKDRFSAERLKGVDSTLKIQPAKLEDSAVYLCASSPTEFHGYTFGSGTRLTVV.

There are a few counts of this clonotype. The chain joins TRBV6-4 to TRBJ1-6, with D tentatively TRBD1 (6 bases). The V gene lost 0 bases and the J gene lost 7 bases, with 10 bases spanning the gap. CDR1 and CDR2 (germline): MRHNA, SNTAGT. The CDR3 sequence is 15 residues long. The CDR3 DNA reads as TGTGCCAGCAGTGACTCGGACAGTCGCAATTCACCCCTCCACTTT. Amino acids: CASSDSDSRNSPLHF.

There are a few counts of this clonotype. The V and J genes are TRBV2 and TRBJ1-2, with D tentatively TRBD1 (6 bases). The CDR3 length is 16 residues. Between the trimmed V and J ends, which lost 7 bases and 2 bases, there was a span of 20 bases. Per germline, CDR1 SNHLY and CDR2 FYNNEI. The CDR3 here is CASTSLPGHINYGYTF. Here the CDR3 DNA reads TGTGCCAGCACTTCGCTCCCGGGACACATAAACTATGGCTACACCTTC.